The T cell receptor (beta chain) described here comes from a study of blood T cells in healthy people across ages (dated by TCRdb to between 2014 and 2017). For the wider study: In model experiments, template switching captured roughly one uniquely barcoded TCR beta cDNA molecule for every two T cells. To avoid experimental bias, donors of different ages were distributed randomly across sequencing lanes. Donors were grouped into four age groups: young (average 16 years), middle-aged (39), aged (about 60) and long-lived (about 90). Using deep sequencing normalized with unique cDNA molecular identifiers, the study measured how TCR beta repertoire diversity changes with age. The study analyzed two additional independent replicas of 1 million unique cDNA reads from the same blood draw for two donors, one aged 18 to 30 and one aged 80 or older. General findings and caveats noted by the study authors: Total diversity estimates from one million sequenced T cells were considered lower bounds and underestimates. As age increased, observed TCR beta diversity per million T cells dropped in a roughly linear way, and a significant reduction was already evident by age 40. Bulk unsorted PBMC profiling prevented conclusive comparison of naive and antigen-experienced compartments. Because donor CMV infection status was unknown, age-related changes in expanded clonotypes were potentially confounded. The long-lived group showed more naive CD4+ T cells, fewer expanded clones and increased TCR diversity than the aged group, suggesting age selection. There was a strong correlation between observed TCR beta diversity and the percentage of naive T cells measured by flow cytometry.

Libraries were prepared through 5' RACE. These reads were obtained on an Illumina HiSeq 2500. A second roughly 6 to 12 cycle PCR used a sample-barcoded 5' primer and a J-beta primer mix. Each TCR beta cDNA molecule received a unique molecular identifier from a template-switch 5' adaptor carrying 12 random nucleotides. Each sample yielded at least 3 million CDR3-containing paired-end reads. All of the RNA was converted into first-strand cDNA using the Mint cDNA synthesis kit, with a TRBC-specific oligonucleotide serving as the primer. After uracil-DNA glycosylase treatment, a first 18-cycle PCR used universal primers M1SS and BC2_uni_R on all cDNA. As for the original processing: For normalization, 1 million high-quality reads were randomly selected from each sample, with every read carrying a distinct molecular identifier. Reads sharing molecular identifiers were discarded rather than binned into consensus sequences. MiTCR, run with a Q25 quality threshold and the strictest error-elimination algorithm, handled CDR3 identification, clonotype clustering and error correction. Lower-bound total TCR beta diversity was estimated with a nonparametric unseen species model using Euler transformation. The raw public data were reprocessed by TCRdb itself: fastp quality trimming at Q25, MiXCR clonotype calling, in-frame beta chains only. Every distinct CDR3 protein forms one entry, paired with its most common genes and DNA. TCRdb assigned the V and J calls; the authors' analysis was not used. Across this sample there are about 630,000 distinct CDR3 sequences, with under 25% seen only once. Clones ranked in the top ten supply 3% to 4% of the sample.

Comments on this clonotype: What antigen it recognizes has not been identified. No much larger clone is present one base from it, and per-base qualities are unavailable.

Donors were 35 to 40 systemically healthy Caucasian individuals from Russia aged roughly 6 to 90 years. Each donor gave ten milliliters of peripheral blood, collected into EDTA-treated Vacutainer tubes. PBMCs were isolated by Ficoll-Paque density-gradient centrifugation, with at least 6 million obtained per sample. Trizol reagent was used to extract total RNA from PBMCs, with at least 6 micrograms per sample. For every donor, flow cytometry on a PBMC aliquot measured the percentage of naive CD45RAhigh/CD27high T cells. The source is a man in his sixties or seventies in good health. Sequencing was carried out using blood.

The CDR3 region reads CASRVLGGGEQYF. The sequenced DNA is TGTGCCAGCAGAGTACTGGGCGGCGGTGAGCAGTACTTC. The chain is encoded by TRBV6-5 joined to TRBJ2-7; no confident D gene assignment can be made. There are 13 amino acids in the CDR3, from cysteine to phenylalanine inclusive. The read is trimmed to its CDR3 DNA, 39 bases read in frame from base 1. V was cut back by 6 bases and J by 7 bases, leaving a gap of 16 bases between them. The germline V gene supplies CDR1 MNHEY and CDR2 SVGAGI.